The rows below give T cell receptor beta chains drawn from one sample of a study of molecular identifiers for immune sequencing clone quantification. TCRdb redid the calling of the PCR reads with MiXCR, one entry per CDR3 protein. This sample has roughly 320,000 distinct CDR3 sequences; about 20% occur once, and the top ten carry over 0.7%. The sequenced sample consisted of naive CD8+ T cells from blood, with Jurkat cell RNA spiked in. These receptors were obtained from a human donor in good health. Some libraries in this study had Jurkat cell RNA spiked in. The CDR3 runs from the conserved cysteine through the conserved F or W. A D gene is named only where the DNA matches it firmly. Size is omitted from some rows. Given values are once, few, many or a class for expanded clones.

V gene	J gene	CDR3 length	D gene	clone size	CDR3 protein	CDR3 DNA
TRBV29-1	TRBJ1-5	13	.	many	CSVGGDSNQPQHF	TGCAGCGTTGGAGGGGACAGCAATCAGCCCCAGCATTTT
TRBV27	TRBJ2-2	16	TRBD1	.	CASSLGRGLNTGELFF	TGTGCCAGCAGTTTGGGCAGGGGGCTGAACACCGGGGAGCTGTTTTTT
TRBV11-1	TRBJ2-7	14	.	.	CASSHPDGGYEQYF	TGTGCCAGCAGCCACCCGGACGGGGGCTACGAGCAGTACTTC
TRBV7-9	TRBJ1-1	12	.	many	CASRPLVTEAFF	TGTGCCAGCAGGCCGTTGGTAACTGAAGCTTTCTTT
TRBV20-1	TRBJ2-7	15	TRBD1	.	CSARGTGTGPYEQYF	TGCAGTGCTAGAGGAACCGGGACAGGGCCCTACGAGCAGTACTTC
TRBV30	TRBJ2-7	12	.	.	CAWSVARDGQYF	TGTGCCTGGAGTGTAGCGAGAGACGGGCAGTACTTC
TRBV7-9	TRBJ2-2	18	TRBD1	many	CASSSTVPGQGDTGELFF	TGTGCCAGCAGCTCAACTGTACCGGGACAGGGGGACACCGGGGAGCTGTTTTTT
TRBV7-2	TRBJ2-3	17	.	.	CASSTSGSGPSTDTQYF	TGTGCCAGCAGCACCAGTGGCAGCGGCCCTAGCACAGATACGCAGTATTTT
TRBV29-1	TRBJ2-3	15	TRBD1	many	CSVEDRDRGADTQYF	TGCAGCGTTGAAGACCGGGACAGGGGGGCAGATACGCAGTATTTT
TRBV7-6	TRBJ2-7	14	TRBD2	many	CASSHRTGGIEQYF	TGTGCCAGCAGCCATAGGACCGGGGGGATCGAGCAGTACTTC
TRBV5-1	TRBJ1-1	17	TRBD1	many	CASSLTGTGGKFAEAFF	TGCGCCAGCAGCTTAACCGGGACAGGGGGCAAATTCGCTGAAGCTTTCTTT
TRBV7-9	TRBJ2-7	17	.	many	CASSLGVPGELDYEQYF	TGTGCCAGCAGCTTAGGCGTGCCAGGGGAACTTGACTACGAGCAGTACTTC
TRBV4-2	TRBJ2-3	16	.	many	CASSQGKGGITDTQYF	TGTGCCAGCAGCCAAGGCAAAGGGGGGATCACAGATACGCAGTATTTT
TRBV6-1	TRBJ2-2	15	.	many	CASSRDQWDTGELFF	TGTGCCAGCAGTAGGGACCAATGGGACACCGGGGAGCTGTTTTTT
TRBV21-1	TRBJ2-7	15	.	many	CASSPRDPPWSEQYF	TGTGCCAGCAGCCCCCGGGACCCCCCCTGGTCGGAGCAGTACTTC
TRBV4-1	TRBJ2-3	16	.	few	CASSESGGTSTDTQYF	TGCGCCAGCAGCGAAAGCGGCGGGACTAGCACAGATACGCAGTATTTT
TRBV15	TRBJ2-3	15	.	many	CATSRERSSTDTQYF	TGTGCCACCAGCAGAGAGAGGTCTAGCACAGATACGCAGTATTTT
TRBV15	TRBJ2-3	17	TRBD2	.	CATSRARHSGRGDTQYF	TGTGCCACCAGCAGAGCAAGACATAGCGGGAGAGGTGATACGCAGTATTTT
TRBV11-2	TRBJ1-4	16	.	few	CASSFEGSWTNEKLFF	TGTGCCAGCAGCTTCGAGGGGTCTTGGACTAATGAAAAACTGTTTTTT
TRBV6-5	TRBJ2-3	13	.	many	CASSYNSGDTQYF	TGTGCCAGCAGTTACAATAGCGGTGATACGCAGTATTTT
TRBV5-3	TRBJ1-1	15	.	once	CASSLFSPRNTEAFF	TGTGCCAGCAGCTTGTTTAGCCCGAGGAACACTGAAGCTTTCTTT
TRBV6-5	TRBJ1-4	14	.	many	CASSYSPGDGKLFF	TGTGCCAGCAGTTACTCTCCCGGGGATGGAAAACTGTTTTTT
TRBV7-2	TRBJ2-1	14	.	many	CASSSGLFPNEQFF	TGTGCCAGCAGCAGTGGGCTATTCCCCAATGAGCAGTTCTTC
TRBV7-6	TRBJ2-7	15	.	many	CASNNGGQGADEQYF	TGTGCCAGCAACAACGGGGGGCAGGGGGCGGACGAGCAGTACTTC
TRBV12-3/TRBV12-4	TRBJ1-1	17	.	many	CASSLVTGELENTEAFF	TGTGCCAGCAGTTTAGTCACCGGGGAGTTAGAGAACACTGAAGCTTTCTTT
TRBV30	TRBJ2-7	14	TRBD1	many	CAWSVKGASYEQYF	TGTGCCTGGAGTGTAAAGGGGGCCTCCTACGAGCAGTACTTC
TRBV7-6	TRBJ2-7	14	TRBD2	many	CASSPRLAGDEQYF	TGTGCCAGCAGCCCGAGGTTAGCGGGAGACGAGCAGTACTTC
TRBV9	TRBJ2-4	14	.	.	CASSQGEAKNIQYF	TGTGCCAGCAGCCAGGGAGAGGCCAAAAACATTCAGTACTTC
TRBV27	TRBJ2-3	15	TRBD2	.	CASSPGGAATDTQYF	TGTGCCAGCAGTCCCGGGGGGGCGGCGACAGATACGCAGTATTTT
TRBV2	TRBJ2-3	17	.	many	CASSESRDTQNTDTQYF	TGTGCCAGCAGTGAATCCCGGGACACCCAAAACACAGATACGCAGTATTTT
TRBV7-6	TRBJ2-7	16	TRBD1	.	CASSPWTGPTRREQYF	TGTGCCAGCAGCCCATGGACAGGTCCTACCCGCCGCGAGCAGTACTTC
TRBV11-2	TRBJ2-3	14	TRBD2	few	CASSSTSGTDTQYF	TGTGCCAGCAGCTCGACTAGCGGCACAGATACGCAGTATTTT
TRBV10-3	TRBJ2-7	14	TRBD2	many	CAISEQREGYEQYF	TGTGCCATCAGTGAACAGCGGGAGGGGTACGAGCAGTACTTC
TRBV2	TRBJ1-3	13	.	many	CASSEVPGNTIYF	TGTGCCAGCAGTGAGGTTCCTGGAAACACCATATATTTT
TRBV20-1	TRBJ2-7	13	TRBD2	many	CSADPTSAYEQYF	TGCAGTGCTGACCCGACTAGCGCCTACGAGCAGTACTTC
TRBV28	TRBJ2-3	12	.	many	CASSLSSDTQYF	TGTGCCAGCAGCTTGTCTTCGGATACGCAGTATTTT
TRBV28	TRBJ2-5	14	TRBD1	.	CASSLLDRGSPQYF	TGTGCCAGCAGTTTGTTGGACAGGGGGTCACCCCAGTACTTC
TRBV13	TRBJ2-2	16	.	few	CASSLEVRANTGELFF	TGTGCCAGCAGCTTAGAGGTCAGGGCGAACACCGGGGAGCTGTTTTTT
TRBV12-5	TRBJ1-1	13	.	many	CASGLVSGIEAFF	TGTGCTAGTGGTTTGGTATCTGGGATTGAAGCTTTCTTT
TRBV27	TRBJ2-7	14	.	few	CASSSPGKSYEQYF	TGTGCCAGCAGTTCCCCAGGCAAATCCTACGAGCAGTACTTC
TRBV20-1	TRBJ2-7	13	TRBD1	.	CSAHGQGAYEQYF	TGCAGTGCCCACGGACAGGGGGCCTACGAGCAGTACTTC
TRBV5-1	TRBJ2-7	14	TRBD2	many	CASSLARGGSEQYF	TGCGCCAGCAGCTTGGCCCGGGGGGGTAGCGAGCAGTACTTC
TRBV20-1	TRBJ2-3	17	TRBD2	few	CSARGLGTTASTDTQYF	TGCAGTGCTAGAGGGCTGGGGACTACGGCTTCCACAGATACGCAGTATTTT
TRBV16	TRBJ2-7	16	TRBD1	few	CASSQGPGQGNYEQYF	TGTGCCAGCAGCCAAGGACCGGGACAGGGGAATTACGAGCAGTACTTC
TRBV5-6	TRBJ2-1	15	TRBD1	many	CASSLLDRSYNEQFF	TGTGCCAGCAGCTTGTTGGACAGGTCCTACAATGAGCAGTTCTTC
TRBV11-2	TRBJ2-7	16	.	.	CASSPLLAGLLYEQYF	TGTGCCAGCAGCCCGCTCCTCGCGGGGCTCCTCTACGAGCAGTACTTC
TRBV6-2/TRBV6-3	TRBJ1-1	14	TRBD1	.	CASSYRDRDTEAFF	TGTGCCAGCAGTTACCGTGACAGGGACACTGAAGCTTTCTTT
TRBV19	TRBJ2-2	14	.	.	CASSIGTTTGELFF	TGTGCCAGTAGTATAGGAACCACCACCGGGGAGCTGTTTTTT
TRBV7-2	TRBJ2-7	15	.	many	CASSPPGRTSYEQYF	TGTGCCAGCAGCCCCCCCGGGCGGACCTCCTACGAGCAGTACTTC
TRBV6-1	TRBJ1-2	16	.	.	CASSDRLSVGTYGYTF	TGTGCCAGCAGTGATCGGCTCAGTGTGGGGACTTATGGCTACACCTTC
TRBV6-5	TRBJ2-7	12	.	few	CASSPNYYEQYF	TGTGCCAGCAGTCCTAACTACTACGAGCAGTACTTC
TRBV4-1	TRBJ1-3	15	.	.	CASSQAGVSGNTIYF	TGCGCCAGCAGCCAAGCCGGGGTCTCTGGAAACACCATATATTTT